This note documents a single T cell receptor (beta chain) sequence. Its antigen remains unidentified. This record belongs to a study of CD4 T cells in relation to SARS-CoV-2 and coronaviruses. Study information: ViraFEST: approximately ten-day antigen culture of PBMCs, then TCR beta CDR3 sequencing. The restricting HLA molecule for shared crossreactive spike epitopes was mapped.

Germline assignment: CDR1 SQVTM and CDR2 ANQGSEA. V lost 6 bases, J lost 0 bases, and 6 bases lay in between. The CDR3 runs 12 residues. Sequenced by immunoSEQ multiplex PCR; TCRdb stores in-frame clones only, minus some. The sample shows 20,000 to 25,000 clones, more than 65% of them seen only once. CD4+ T cells from unexposed donors were obtained before the COVID-19 pandemic (2011-2018). The cells were cultured for less than twelve days before CD4+ T cells were isolated. Cultures received half-medium IL-2 refreshes on days 3 and 7. Sequencing was done on a sample of CD4+ T cells from PBMCs, cultured in vitro. The chain carries TRBV29-1 and TRBJ1-3; D unresolved. This clonotype was obtained from a human donor in good health. Here the CDR3 reads CSVGSSGNTIYF. CDR3 bases: TGCAGCGTAGGGAGCTCTGGAAACACCATATATTTT.